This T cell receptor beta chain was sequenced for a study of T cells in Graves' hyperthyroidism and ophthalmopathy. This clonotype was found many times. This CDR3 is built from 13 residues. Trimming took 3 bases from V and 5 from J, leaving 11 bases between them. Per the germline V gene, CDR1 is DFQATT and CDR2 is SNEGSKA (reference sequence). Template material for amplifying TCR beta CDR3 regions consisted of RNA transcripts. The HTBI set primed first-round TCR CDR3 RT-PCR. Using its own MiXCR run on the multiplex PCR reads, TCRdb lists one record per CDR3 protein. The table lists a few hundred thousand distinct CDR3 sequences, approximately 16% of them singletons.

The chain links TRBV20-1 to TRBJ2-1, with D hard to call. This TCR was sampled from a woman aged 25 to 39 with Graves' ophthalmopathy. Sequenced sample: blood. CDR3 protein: CSASLNPDNEQFF. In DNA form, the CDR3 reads TGCAGTGCTAGCTTGAACCCGGACAATGAGCAGTTCTTC.